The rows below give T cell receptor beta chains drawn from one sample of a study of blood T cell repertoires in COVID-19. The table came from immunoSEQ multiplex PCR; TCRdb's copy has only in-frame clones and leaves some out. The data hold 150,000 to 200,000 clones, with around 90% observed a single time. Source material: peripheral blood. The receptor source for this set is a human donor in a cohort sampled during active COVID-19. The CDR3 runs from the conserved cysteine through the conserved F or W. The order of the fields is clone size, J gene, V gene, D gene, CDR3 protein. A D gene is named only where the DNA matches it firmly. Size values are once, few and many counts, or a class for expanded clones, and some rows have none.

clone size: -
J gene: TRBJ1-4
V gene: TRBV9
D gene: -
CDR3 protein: CASSLGTYANEKLFF

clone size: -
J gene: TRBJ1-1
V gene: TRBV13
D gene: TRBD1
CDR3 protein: CASSPGTGAMNTEAFF

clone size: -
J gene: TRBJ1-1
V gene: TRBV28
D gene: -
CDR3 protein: CASSPVHRTEAFF

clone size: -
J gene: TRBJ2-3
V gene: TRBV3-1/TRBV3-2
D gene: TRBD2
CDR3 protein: CASSQSGSDSTDTQYF

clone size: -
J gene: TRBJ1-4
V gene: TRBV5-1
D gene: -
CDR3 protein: CASSLQGRTNEKLFF

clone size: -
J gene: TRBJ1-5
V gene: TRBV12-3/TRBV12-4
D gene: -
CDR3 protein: CASSRTANQPQHF

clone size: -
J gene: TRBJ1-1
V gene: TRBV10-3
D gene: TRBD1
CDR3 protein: CAIRTDRAEAFF

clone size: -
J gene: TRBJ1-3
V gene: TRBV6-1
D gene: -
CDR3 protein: CASSEIGLTSGNTIYF

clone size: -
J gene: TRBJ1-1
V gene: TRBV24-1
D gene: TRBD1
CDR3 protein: CATSEPGTGQPTF

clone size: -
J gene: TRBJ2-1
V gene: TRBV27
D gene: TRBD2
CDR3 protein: CASSSPGGLIHNEQFF

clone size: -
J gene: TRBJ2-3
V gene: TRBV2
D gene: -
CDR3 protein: CASSPTRIQGDTQYF

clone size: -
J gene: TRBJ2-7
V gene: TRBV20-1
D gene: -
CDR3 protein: CSAVLGYEQYF

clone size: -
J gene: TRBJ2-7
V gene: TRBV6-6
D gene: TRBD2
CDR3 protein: CASSRLAGGPFGGEQYF

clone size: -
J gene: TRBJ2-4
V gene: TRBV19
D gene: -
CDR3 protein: CASSINRDQNIQYF

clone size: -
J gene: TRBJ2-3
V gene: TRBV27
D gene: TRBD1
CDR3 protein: CASSLFGQGADTQYF

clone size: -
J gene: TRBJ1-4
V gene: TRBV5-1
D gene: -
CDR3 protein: CASSLGGFNEKLFF

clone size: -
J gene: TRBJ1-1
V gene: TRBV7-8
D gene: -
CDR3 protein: CASSLVLDTEAFF

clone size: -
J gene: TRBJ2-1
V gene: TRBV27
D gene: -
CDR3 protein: CASTSYKNNEQFF

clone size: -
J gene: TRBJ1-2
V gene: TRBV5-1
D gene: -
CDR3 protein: CASSPFSSPYGYTF

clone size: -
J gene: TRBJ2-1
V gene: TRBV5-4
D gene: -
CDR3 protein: CASSLGRTDNEQFF

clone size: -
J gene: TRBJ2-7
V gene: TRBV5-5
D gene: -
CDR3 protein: CASSLAVPALYEQYF

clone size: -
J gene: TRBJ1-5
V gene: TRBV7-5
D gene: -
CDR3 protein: CARRPRGNQPQHF

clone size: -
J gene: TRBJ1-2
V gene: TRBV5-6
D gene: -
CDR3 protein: CASSSQDFFYGYTF

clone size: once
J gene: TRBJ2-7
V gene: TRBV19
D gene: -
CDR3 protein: CASSINPFGEQYF

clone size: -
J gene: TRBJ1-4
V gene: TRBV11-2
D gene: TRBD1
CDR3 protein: CASSTGGGKVNEKLFF

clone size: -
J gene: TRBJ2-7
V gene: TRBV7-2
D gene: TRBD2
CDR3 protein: CASSPSITGGPEQYF

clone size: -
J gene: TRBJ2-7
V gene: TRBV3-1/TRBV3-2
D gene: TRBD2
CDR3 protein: CASSPGLAGLYEQYF